This passage covers 25 T cell receptor beta chains from one sample sequenced in a study of control samples from healthy donors and cancer patients. Libraries were prepared by immunoSEQ multiplex PCR; TCRdb keeps only in-frame clonotypes and omits some of them. This table has around 120,000 clones, roughly 91% appearing once. Input material: blood. The receptors stem from a man between 40 and 49 years old in good health.

The chain couples TRBV9 to TRBJ1-2; D unclear. CDR1 and CDR2 (germline): SGDLS, YYNGEE. The CDR3 contains 14 residues. Trimming removed 0 bases at V and 3 bases at J, with 9 bases between. DNA of the CDR3: TGTGCCAGCAGCGTAGCCGAAAGAGACTATGGCTACACCTTC. It encodes CASSVAERDYGYTF.

This clone appeared once. V and J are TRBV6-1 and TRBJ1-5, with D unclear. In germline, CDR1 is MNHNS, CDR2 SASEGT. This CDR3 comprises 14 residues. Trimming left V 0 bases short and J 9 bases short, with 12 bases between. CDR3 in amino acids: CASSEALTPRPQHF. DNA of the CDR3: TGTGCCAGCAGTGAAGCGCTTACCCCTAGGCCCCAGCATTTT.

Only a few counts were recorded for this clone. J is TRBJ1-5 and V is TRBV6-1; tentative D call: TRBD1 (6 bases). V shed 3 bases and J shed 4 bases, with 13 bases lying between them. In germline, CDR1 is MNHNS, CDR2 SASEGT. This CDR3 region has 15 residues. The CDR3 region is CASSDNRAPNQPQHF. CDR3 nucleotides: TGTGCCAGCAGTGACAACAGGGCGCCGAATCAGCCCCAGCATTTT.

This clone has a single count. The CDR3 DNA reads TGTGCCAGCAGTTACTCGGGGGTCCTTAATGAAAAACTGTTTTTT. As protein: CASSYSGVLNEKLFF. The chain carries TRBV6-5 and TRBJ1-4, with D perhaps TRBD1 (5 bases). This CDR3 is built from 15 residues. V lost 0 bases and J 4 bases, leaving 9 bases between the germline ends. In germline, CDR1 is MNHEY, CDR2 SVGAGI.

The chain employs TRBV7-2 and TRBJ1-3; perhaps TRBD1 as D (5 bases). Germline V CDR1 and CDR2: SGHTA, FQGNSA. The CDR3 has 14 residues. V was trimmed by 5 bases and J by 2 bases, leaving 10 bases between them. This CDR3 reads CASSPGGAGNTIYF. The CDR3, as DNA: TGTGCCAGCAGCCCCGGGGGAGCTGGAAACACCATATATTTT.

The J gene is TRBJ1-5, the V gene TRBV5-1, with TRBD1 matching 9 bases. The ends lost 5 bases at V and 0 bases at J; junction bases unmatched: 6. In germline, CDR1 is SGHRS, CDR2 YFSETQ. CDR3 length: 16 residues. This chain's CDR3 is CASSLQGADSNQPQHF. DNA for the CDR3: TGCGCCAGCAGTCTACAGGGGGCCGATAGCAATCAGCCCCAGCATTTT.

This clone was counted only a few times. Relative to the germline gene, one junction end is altered; a read error may explain this. This chain links TRBV12-3 or TRBV12-4 with TRBJ2-3; D possibly corresponds to TRBD1 (6 bases). The CDR3 length is 12 residues. DNA for the CDR3: TGTGCCAGCACATACTTGTGGGGGCGAATGAATTTT. It translates to CASTYLWGRMNF.

The J gene is TRBJ1-1, the V gene TRBV12-3 or TRBV12-4; no firm D call. V gave up 6 bases and J gave up 0 bases, with 8 bases separating them. The length of the CDR3 is 13 residues. Here the CDR3 reads CASRAVMNTEAFF. Here the CDR3 DNA reads TGTGCCAGCAGGGCGGTCATGAACACTGAAGCTTTCTTT.

The gene calls are TRBV2 and TRBJ1-5, with D unclear. Between the trimmed V and J ends, which lost 4 bases and 6 bases, there was a span of 22 bases. Germline CDR1 and CDR2: SNHLY and FYNNEI. This CDR3 is 17 amino acids long. The CDR3 loop is CASSGEGVVVRGQPQHF. The CDR3 DNA reads as TGTGCCAGCAGTGGGGAGGGTGTCGTGGTAAGAGGTCAGCCCCAGCATTTT.

This chain uses TRBV12-3 or TRBV12-4 with TRBJ2-7; D perhaps matches TRBD1 (6 bases). The length of the CDR3 is 13 residues. The germline V and J ends were trimmed by 6 bases and 5 bases, with 14 bases remaining between them. The CDR3 DNA reads TGTGCCAGCAGCTTTACAGGGTTCAACGAGCAGTACTTC. It specifies CASSFTGFNEQYF.

The chain has TRBV25-1 and TRBJ1-2; D unresolved. From germline, CDR1 is MGHDK and CDR2 SYGVNS. Trimming removed 1 base from V and 0 bases from J, with 12 bases in between. The CDR3 covers 16 residues. CDR3: CASSELSQTANYGYTF. The CDR3 DNA follows: TGTGCCAGCAGTGAATTGTCCCAGACGGCTAACTATGGCTACACCTTC.

The chain couples TRBV7-9 to TRBJ2-5; TRBD1 matches at 8 bases. Trimming at V came to 1 base and at J to 1 base, leaving 5 bases not matched to a gene. Germline V gives CDR1 SEHNR, CDR2 FQNEAQ (reference sequence). This CDR3 comprises 16 residues. The CDR3, as DNA: TGTGCCAGCAGCTTAGGGGGACAGGTGGTCCAAGAGACCCAGTACTTC. Residues: CASSLGGQVVQETQYF.

J is TRBJ2-4 and V is TRBV6-6; D is unresolved. V was clipped by 5 bases and J by 8 bases, with 7 bases between them. Germline CDR1 MNHNY, CDR2 SVGAGI (reference sequence). The CDR3 is 11 residues long. The CDR3 region is CASSPWDIQYF. DNA of the CDR3: TGTGCCAGCAGTCCTTGGGACATTCAGTACTTC.

The count of this clone is one. The chain has TRBV4-3 and TRBJ1-2; D is unresolved. V lost 1 base and J lost 4, with 10 bases in between. The CDR3 is 14 residues long. Germline lookup yields CDR1 LGHNA and CDR2 YSLEER. The CDR3 nucleotides read TGCGCCAGCAGCCAAGCTTCGGCCCCCTATGGCTACACCTTC. Its protein product is CASSQASAPYGYTF.

Only one count was recorded for this clone. V and J are TRBV30 and TRBJ1-5; 10 bases fit TRBD1. Germline V gene data show CDR1 as GTSNPN and CDR2 as SVGIG (reference sequence). This CDR3 region has 14 residues. The V gene end was trimmed by 1 base and the J gene end by 7 bases; junction bases not matched to a gene: 4. This CDR3 is CAWSAGQGLQPQHF. The CDR3 coding sequence is TGTGCCTGGAGTGCGGGACAGGGGCTACAGCCCCAGCATTTT.

The CDR3 is CAGQGIGGNTIYF. The CDR3 DNA is TGTGCCGGACAGGGGATTGGAGGAAACACCATATATTTT. V usage is TRBV30 and J usage is TRBJ1-3; TRBD1 agrees at 9 bases. CDR1 and CDR2 from the germline V gene are GTSNPN and SVGIG (reference sequence). The CDR3 is 13 amino acids. With V trimmed by 8 bases and J by 4 bases, 6 bases remained unmatched.

The chain uses TRBV11-3 and TRBJ1-6, with 10 bases matching TRBD1. Germline V gives CDR1 SGHNT, CDR2 YENEEA. Trimming at V came to 6 bases and at J to 8 bases, leaving 7 bases not matched to a gene. This CDR3 contains 15 residues. The CDR3 loop reads CASRSTGGYYSPLHF. The CDR3 DNA is TGTGCCAGCAGGTCGACAGGGGGCTACTATTCACCCCTCCACTTT.

The V call is TRBV6-2 or TRBV6-3, the J call TRBJ1-2, with D hard to call. Germline assignment: CDR1 MNHEY and CDR2 SVGEGT. V was cut by 6 bases and J by 0 bases, with 11 bases left in between. The CDR3 contains 14 residues. In DNA form, the CDR3 reads TGTGCCAGCAGCCCCCCTCCTTCTAACTATGGCTACACCTTC. Amino acid sequence: CASSPPPSNYGYTF.

This clone was counted between two and nine times. The gene calls are TRBV19 and TRBJ1-5, with D tentatively TRBD1 (5 bases). V lost 4 bases, J lost 7 bases, and 11 bases lay in between. The CDR3 runs 13 residues. In germline, CDR1 is LNHDA, CDR2 SQIVND (reference sequence). The CDR3 reads CASSSRWDQPQHF. CDR3 nucleotide sequence: TGTGCCAGTAGTAGCCGTTGGGACCAGCCCCAGCATTTT.

The chain couples TRBV3-1 (or the pseudogene TRBV3-2) to TRBJ2-7; no firm D call. The CDR3 spans 13 residues. V lost 2 bases and J lost 6, with 11 bases in between. Germline loops: CDR1 LGHDT, CDR2 YNNKEL (reference sequence). The DNA of the CDR3 is TGTGCCAGCAGCCAACCTGGGGTCCTCGAGCAGTACTTC. Translated, it gives CASSQPGVLEQYF.

The chain couples TRBV29-1 to TRBJ1-1; D is unresolved. The CDR3 is 13 amino acids. With 4 bases removed from V and 0 bases from J, the gap between germline ends came to 9 bases. From germline, CDR1 is SQVTM and CDR2 ANQGSEA. In DNA, the CDR3 is TGCAGCGTTGGAGCGGAGATGAACACTGAAGCTTTCTTT. It is translated as CSVGAEMNTEAFF. The complete variable domain, with remaining parts taken from reference TRBV29-1 and TRBJ1-1, reads SAVISQKPSRDICQRGTSLTIQCQVDSQVTMMFWYRQQPGQSLTLIATANQGSEATYESGFVIDKFPISRPNLTFSTLTVSNMSPEDSSIYLCSVGAEMNTEAFFGQGTRLTVV.

The genes are TRBV2 and TRBJ2-3; 9 bases agree with TRBD2. V trimming: 6 bases; J trimming: 1 base; junction bases outside the gene matches: 8. The germline V gene has CDR1 SNHLY and CDR2 FYNNEI. The CDR3 has 16 amino acids. This CDR3 reads CASRPQASGGTDTQYF. The CDR3 DNA follows: TGTGCCAGCAGGCCCCAGGCTAGCGGGGGCACAGATACGCAGTATTTT.

J is TRBJ1-6 and V is TRBV9, with TRBD1 identical over 9 bases. The germline CDR1 and CDR2 sequences are SGDLS and YYNGEE. The CDR3 totals 16 residues. The ends lost 3 bases at V and 9 bases at J; junction bases unmatched: 10. The CDR3 reads CASSARPPGQGSPLHF. Here the CDR3 DNA reads TGTGCCAGCAGCGCGCGACCTCCGGGACAGGGTTCACCCCTCCACTTT.

V and J are TRBV7-9 and TRBJ1-2; the D gene is possibly TRBD1 (6 bases). Per the germline V gene, CDR1 is SEHNR and CDR2 is FQNEAQ (reference sequence). The CDR3 is made up of 12 amino acids. The V gene lost 8 bases and the J gene lost 6 bases, with 13 bases spanning the gap. The CDR3 nucleotides are TGTGCCAGCGGGGGGCAAGAGAATGGCTACACCTTC. This encodes CASGGQENGYTF.

The chain has TRBV6-2 or TRBV6-3 and TRBJ2-7; possible D gene TRBD1, 6 bases. The CDR3 has 19 amino acids. The germline V gene encodes CDR1 MNHEY and CDR2 SVGEGT. V was pared by 7 bases and J by 6 bases, with 34 bases between. This CDR3 reads CASTPDQHPRATTGPEQYF. The DNA of the CDR3 is TGTGCCAGCACCCCAGACCAGCACCCCCGAGCTACGACAGGACCCGAGCAGTACTTC.